These T cell receptor beta chains were read from a single sample in a study of T cells in Graves' hyperthyroidism and ophthalmopathy. TCRdb itself ran the multiplex PCR reads through MiXCR, one entry per CDR3 protein. The table lists more than 550,000 distinct CDR3 sequences, 17% of them singletons. Sequencing was performed on blood. The receptors were sampled from a man in his fifties or sixties with Graves' hyperthyroidism. The CDR3 runs from the conserved cysteine through the conserved F or W. D genes are given only for firm matches. Only part of the rows carry a size: once, few, many, or a class if the clone is expanded.

.,few,TRBV20-1,TRBJ2-2,CSARGLPNTGELFF,TGCAGTGCTAGGGGGCTACCGAACACCGGGGAGCTGTTTTTT
.,many,TRBV6-1,TRBJ2-5,CATSLNRDNKETQYF,TGTGCCACCAGCCTCAACCGGGACAACAAAGAGACCCAGTACTTC
TRBD1,.,TRBV10-3,TRBJ2-2,CAMTDRENSGELFF,TGTGCCATGACAGACAGGGAAAACAGCGGGGAGCTGTTTTTT
TRBD1,.,TRBV20-1,TRBJ2-2,CSASGQRTGELFF,TGCAGTGCTTCGGGACAGCGGACCGGGGAGCTGTTTTTT
TRBD1,many,TRBV28,TRBJ1-6,CASRDRSSYNSPLHF,TGTGCCAGCAGGGACAGGAGCTCCTATAATTCACCCCTCCACTTT
.,.,TRBV7-9,TRBJ2-7,CASTNSDAEKYF,TGTGCCAGCACCAACTCGGACGCTGAGAAGTACTTC
TRBD2,many,TRBV28,TRBJ2-3,CASSLSRPGRGTDTQYF,TGTGCCAGCAGTTTATCCCGTCCCGGGAGGGGCACAGATACGCAGTATTTT
.,few,TRBV10-3,TRBJ1-1,CAIRRDLNTEAFF,TGTGCCATCAGGCGGGATTTGAACACTGAAGCTTTCTTT
.,few,TRBV20-1,TRBJ2-2,CSASWVTGELFF,TGCAGTGCTAGTTGGGTCACCGGGGAGCTGTTTTTT
.,many,TRBV7-2,TRBJ2-7,CASSLDRASKHEQYF,TGTGCCAGCAGCTTAGATCGGGCCTCCAAACACGAGCAGTACTTC
TRBD2,.,TRBV29-1,TRBJ2-1,CSDSGSYNEQFF,TGCAGCGATAGCGGGAGCTACAATGAGCAGTTCTTC
TRBD1,few,TRBV30,TRBJ2-7,CAWRDRGKGEQYF,TGTGCCTGGAGGGACAGGGGAAAAGGCGAGCAGTACTTC
TRBD1,few,TRBV28,TRBJ1-1,CASSLQTGMYTEAFF,TGTGCCAGCAGTCTCCAGACAGGGATGTACACTGAAGCTTTCTTT
.,many,TRBV28,TRBJ2-7,CASQFWGEQYF,TGTGCCAGCCAATTTTGGGGGGAGCAGTACTTC
TRBD1,few,TRBV24-1,TRBJ1-2,CATSDPGQGIGYTF,TGTGCCACCAGTGATCCGGGACAGGGCATCGGCTACACCTTC
TRBD2,many,TRBV30,TRBJ2-7,CAWSVKLAGGAEQYF,TGTGCCTGGAGTGTAAAACTAGCGGGAGGTGCCGAGCAGTACTTC